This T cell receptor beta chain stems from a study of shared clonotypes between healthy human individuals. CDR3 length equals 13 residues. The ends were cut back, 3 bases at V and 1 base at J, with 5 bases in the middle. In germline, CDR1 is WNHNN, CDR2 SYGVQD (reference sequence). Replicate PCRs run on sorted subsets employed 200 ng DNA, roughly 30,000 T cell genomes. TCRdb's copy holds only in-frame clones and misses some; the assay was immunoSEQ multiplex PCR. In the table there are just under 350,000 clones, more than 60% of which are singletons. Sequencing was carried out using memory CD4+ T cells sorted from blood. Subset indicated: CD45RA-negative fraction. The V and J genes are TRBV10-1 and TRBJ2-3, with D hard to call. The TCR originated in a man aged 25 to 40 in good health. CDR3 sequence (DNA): TGCGCCAGCAGTGACGGAGGCACAGATACGCAGTATTTT. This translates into CASSDGGTDTQYF.